The rows below give T cell receptor beta chains drawn from one sample of a study of response to subunit inactivated influenza vaccine. One entry per CDR3 protein, called by TCRdb with MiXCR from the RT-PCR reads. The data contain about 540,000 distinct CDR3 sequences, under 25% of them seen just once; the ten biggest clones take up approximately 3%. A further study also used this sample, focusing on T cells expressing NK-cell markers.

This specimen was CD4+ T cells sorted from PBMCs, taken approximately 12 days after vaccination. All receptors come from a man over 45 who received an inactivated influenza vaccine. The CDR3 runs from the conserved cysteine through the conserved F or W. The D gene is left open where the match is weak. Clone size appears in some rows only: once, few, many, or a class for an expanded clone.

size: few; V: TRBV12-3/TRBV12-4; J: TRBJ1-5; D: TRBD1; DNA: TGTGCCAGCAGTTTCCGACAGGGCAGTCAGCCCCAGCATTTT; CDR3: CASSFRQGSQPQHF
size: few; V: TRBV11-2; J: TRBJ2-1; D: .; DNA: TGTGCCATCAGGGGCCCCTCTGGTACACGGGACTCCTACAATGAGCAGTTCTTC; CDR3: CAIRGPSGTRDSYNEQFF
size: .; V: TRBV29-1; J: TRBJ2-5; D: .; DNA: TGCATCCACGCTCTGGACTACCCCCAAGAGACCCAGTACTTC; CDR3: CIHALDYPQETQYF
size: once; V: TRBV4-3; J: TRBJ2-7; D: TRBD2; DNA: TGCGACAGCAGCCAGAAACTACTAGCGACCTACGAGCAGTACTTC; CDR3: CDSSQKLLATYEQYF
size: few; V: TRBV12-3/TRBV12-4; J: TRBJ1-2; D: TRBD1; DNA: TGTGCCAGCAGTTTACGACAGGGGGCCACCTATGGCTACACCTTC; CDR3: CASSLRQGATYGYTF
size: once; V: TRBV20-1; J: TRBJ2-7; D: .; DNA: TGCAGTGCTAGCATGGGGGCCTCCTCCTACGAGCAGTACTTC; CDR3: CSASMGASSYEQYF
size: .; V: TRBV7-2; J: TRBJ2-5; D: TRBD2; DNA: TGTGCCAGCAGCTTACTGGCTAGCGGGGGACAAGAGACCCAGTACTTC; CDR3: CASSLLASGGQETQYF
size: .; V: TRBV10-3; J: TRBJ1-2; D: .; DNA: TGTGCCATCAGTGAGACGAACTATGGCTACACCTTC; CDR3: CAISETNYGYTF
size: .; V: TRBV15; J: TRBJ2-6; D: TRBD1; DNA: TGTGCCACCAGCAGGTCGGGACAGACCAACGTCCTGACTTTC; CDR3: CATSRSGQTNVLTF
size: .; V: TRBV24-1; J: TRBJ1-2; D: .; DNA: TGTGCCACCAGTGTGGGAAACGACTATGGCTACACCTTC; CDR3: CATSVGNDYGYTF
size: few; V: TRBV4-2; J: TRBJ2-3; D: TRBD2; DNA: TGTGCCAGCAGCCAAGATATGGTAGCGGGCGGGAGCACAGATACGCAGTATTTT; CDR3: CASSQDMVAGGSTDTQYF
size: .; V: TRBV19; J: TRBJ2-7; D: .; DNA: TGTGCCAGTAGTCCAGGAGGCCTCGAGCAGTACTTC; CDR3: CASSPGGLEQYF
size: .; V: TRBV6-5; J: TRBJ2-7; D: .; DNA: TGTGCCAGCAGTTACTCAGGTGTCAGTGGGAGCTCCTACGAGCAGTACTTC; CDR3: CASSYSGVSGSSYEQYF
size: .; V: TRBV30; J: TRBJ2-3; D: .; DNA: TGTGCCTGGAGTGTCATTACCAGGGGAGATGCGCAGTATTTT; CDR3: CAWSVITRGDAQYF
size: .; V: TRBV20-1; J: TRBJ2-1; D: TRBD2; DNA: TGCAGTGCTAGAGCTCTAGCGGGGGGGTTTGATGAGCAGTTCTTC; CDR3: CSARALAGGFDEQFF
size: .; V: TRBV28; J: TRBJ2-5; D: .; DNA: TGTGCCAGCAGCAATCCGGGGGAGCGGGAGACCCAGTACTTC; CDR3: CASSNPGERETQYF
size: few; V: TRBV5-6; J: TRBJ2-3; D: .; DNA: TGTGCCAGCAGCTTGGGACCTAAGGATACGCAGTATTTT; CDR3: CASSLGPKDTQYF
size: .; V: TRBV19; J: TRBJ2-5; D: TRBD2; DNA: TGTGCCAGTAGTATTTCTAGCGGGAGAAAGACCCAGTACTTC; CDR3: CASSISSGRKTQYF
size: .; V: TRBV12-3/TRBV12-4; J: TRBJ2-3; D: .; DNA: TGTGCCAGCAGTTTAGGGAGGTATGCCGCCGGGGGTGATACGCAGTATTTT; CDR3: CASSLGRYAAGGDTQYF
size: few; V: TRBV7-2; J: TRBJ1-2; D: .; DNA: TGTGCCAGCAGCCCAACCTCGAGTTTCACTAACTATGGCTACACCTTC; CDR3: CASSPTSSFTNYGYTF
size: few; V: TRBV7-9; J: TRBJ1-4; D: TRBD1; DNA: TGTGCCAGCAGCTCCCGACAGGGTGAAGGAGAAAAACTGTTTTTT; CDR3: CASSSRQGEGEKLFF
size: .; V: TRBV6-2/TRBV6-3; J: TRBJ1-1; D: .; DNA: TGTGCCAGCAGTTACGAAGGCCGAAAAGCTTTCTTT; CDR3: CASSYEGRKAFF
size: few; V: TRBV7-2; J: TRBJ2-5; D: TRBD1; DNA: TGTGCCAGCAGCCGGAGGACAGGGAGAGGGGAGACCCAGTACTTC; CDR3: CASSRRTGRGETQYF
size: many; V: TRBV11-3; J: TRBJ2-2; D: .; DNA: TGTGCCAGCAGCGAAGGACAGAACACCGGGGAGCTGTTTTTT; CDR3: CASSEGQNTGELFF
size: .; V: TRBV10-3; J: TRBJ2-3; D: .; DNA: TGTGCCATCATGGGGACTGGTACAGATACGCAGTATTTT; CDR3: CAIMGTGTDTQYF
size: few; V: TRBV5-1; J: TRBJ2-7; D: TRBD1; DNA: TGCGCCAGCAGCTTGTACGCGACAGGGGGATCTGAATCTTCGCAGCAGTACTTC; CDR3: CASSLYATGGSESSQQYF
size: many; V: TRBV20-1; J: TRBJ2-3; D: .; DNA: TGCAGTGCTAGAGCTCCATTAGGGAGAAGTGCAGATACGCAGTATTTT; CDR3: CSARAPLGRSADTQYF
size: .; V: TRBV27; J: TRBJ2-3; D: TRBD2; DNA: TGTGCCAGCAGTTTGACTAGCGGCCTAGGGACGCAGTATTTT; CDR3: CASSLTSGLGTQYF
size: .; V: TRBV19; J: TRBJ1-1; D: TRBD1; DNA: TGTGCCAGTAGACGACAGGGGTTGAACACTGAAGCTTTCTTT; CDR3: CASRRQGLNTEAFF
size: .; V: TRBV4-3; J: TRBJ2-7; D: .; DNA: TGCGCCAGCAGCCAAGAAGAACAAAGATGGGGAGAAGCTTCCTACGAGCAGTACTTC; CDR3: CASSQEEQRWGEASYEQYF
size: once; V: TRBV9; J: TRBJ2-3; D: .; DNA: TGTGCCAGCAGCGTAGGAGGGAGATCCCCAGATACGCAGTATTTT; CDR3: CASSVGGRSPDTQYF
size: .; V: TRBV10-3; J: TRBJ2-7; D: TRBD2; DNA: TGTGCCATCAGTGAGTCGAGTGTTCGGCTAGCGGGAGACGAGCAGTACTTC; CDR3: CAISESSVRLAGDEQYF
size: .; V: TRBV2; J: TRBJ1-2; D: .; DNA: TGTGCCAGCAGTGAAGTCAGGGGTGGCTACACCTTC; CDR3: CASSEVRGGYTF
size: once; V: TRBV2; J: TRBJ1-6; D: TRBD1; DNA: TGTGCCAGCAGAGATGCGGGACAGGCTTCACCCCTCCACTTT; CDR3: CASRDAGQASPLHF
size: many; V: TRBV11-2; J: TRBJ1-2; D: TRBD1; DNA: TGTGCCAGCAGCCCGGACAGGGCGGGGGGCTACACCTTC; CDR3: CASSPDRAGGYTF
size: .; V: TRBV9; J: TRBJ1-6; D: TRBD1; DNA: TGTGCCAGCAGCGTTACCGGGACAGATGATTCACCCCTCCACTTT; CDR3: CASSVTGTDDSPLHF
size: .; V: TRBV3-1; J: TRBJ2-7; D: .; DNA: TGTGCCAGCCAAAGGCAGGGATCCGAGCAGTACTTC; CDR3: CASQRQGSEQYF
size: .; V: TRBV4-3; J: TRBJ1-2; D: TRBD1; DNA: TGCGCCAGCAGCGCTCGACAGGGGATATCGTCTGGCTACACCTTC; CDR3: CASSARQGISSGYTF
size: few; V: TRBV7-2; J: TRBJ2-3; D: TRBD2; DNA: TGTGCCAGCAGCTTAATGCCTAGCGGGAGCACAGATACGCAGTATTTT; CDR3: CASSLMPSGSTDTQYF
size: .; V: TRBV3-1; J: TRBJ2-6; D: .; DNA: TGTGCCAGCAGCCCCCTCTTGAGGGTTGATGGGGCCAACGTCCTGACTTTC; CDR3: CASSPLLRVDGANVLTF
size: few; V: TRBV20-1; J: TRBJ2-5; D: .; DNA: TGCAGTGCTACCAAGGGATGGCAGACCCAGTACTTC; CDR3: CSATKGWQTQYF
size: few; V: TRBV7-2; J: TRBJ2-7; D: TRBD1; DNA: TGTGCCAGCAGCTTAGCGCAGGGGGAACCGTACGAGCAGTACTTC; CDR3: CASSLAQGEPYEQYF
size: .; V: TRBV30; J: TRBJ1-6; D: .; DNA: TGTGCCTGGTGCCCCCCCCAAGGTATCGGTGCTAATTCACCCCTCCACTTT; CDR3: CAWCPPQGIGANSPLHF
size: .; V: TRBV6-2/TRBV6-3; J: TRBJ2-7; D: TRBD1; DNA: TGTGCCAGCAGTTTCCCAGGGGGCTCCTACGAGCAGTACTTC; CDR3: CASSFPGGSYEQYF
size: .; V: TRBV5-1; J: TRBJ2-7; D: .; DNA: TGCGCCAGCAGCTCCGGAGGGGGGGGTGTGTACGAGCAGTACTTC; CDR3: CASSSGGGGVYEQYF
size: .; V: TRBV11-2; J: TRBJ2-5; D: .; DNA: TGTGCCAGCAGCTTAGGGTATGACTGGGAGACCCAGTACTTC; CDR3: CASSLGYDWETQYF
size: few; V: TRBV12-3/TRBV12-4; J: TRBJ1-6; D: .; DNA: TGTGCCAGCAGCACCGAAGTGGGGGTGCATTCACCCCTCCACTTT; CDR3: CASSTEVGVHSPLHF
size: .; V: TRBV5-1; J: TRBJ2-7; D: .; DNA: TGCGCCAGCAGGATCGTAGACGACGCATGCTACGAGCAGTACTTC; CDR3: CASRIVDDACYEQYF
size: once; V: TRBV10-3; J: TRBJ2-7; D: TRBD1; DNA: TGTGCCATCAGCCTGGGACAGGGGAGTTCCTACGAGCAGTACTTC; CDR3: CAISLGQGSSYEQYF
size: few; V: TRBV12-3/TRBV12-4; J: TRBJ1-1; D: TRBD1; DNA: TGTGCCAGCAGGCCGAGCGGACAGGCGGGAGCTTTCTTT; CDR3: CASRPSGQAGAFF
size: .; V: TRBV19; J: TRBJ2-1; D: TRBD1; DNA: TGTGCCAGTAGTATCCGCTCGACAGGGAACTACAATGAGCAGTTCTTC; CDR3: CASSIRSTGNYNEQFF
size: .; V: TRBV20-1; J: TRBJ2-1; D: .; DNA: TGCAGTGCCCCGATCGCCGGGGAGCAGTTCTTC; CDR3: CSAPIAGEQFF
size: .; V: TRBV28; J: TRBJ2-1; D: .; DNA: TGTGCCAGCAGCACCCGTAGGGAAAACCCGGGGAATGAGCAGTTCTTC; CDR3: CASSTRRENPGNEQFF
size: .; V: TRBV20-1; J: TRBJ2-1; D: .; DNA: TGCAGTGCTAGAGATCGGGCAGGGAGTTCGAATGAGCAGTTCTTC; CDR3: CSARDRAGSSNEQFF
size: .; V: TRBV28; J: TRBJ2-1; D: TRBD2; DNA: TGTGCCAGCAGTTCCCTACTAGCGTTCGATGAGCAGTTCTTC; CDR3: CASSSLLAFDEQFF